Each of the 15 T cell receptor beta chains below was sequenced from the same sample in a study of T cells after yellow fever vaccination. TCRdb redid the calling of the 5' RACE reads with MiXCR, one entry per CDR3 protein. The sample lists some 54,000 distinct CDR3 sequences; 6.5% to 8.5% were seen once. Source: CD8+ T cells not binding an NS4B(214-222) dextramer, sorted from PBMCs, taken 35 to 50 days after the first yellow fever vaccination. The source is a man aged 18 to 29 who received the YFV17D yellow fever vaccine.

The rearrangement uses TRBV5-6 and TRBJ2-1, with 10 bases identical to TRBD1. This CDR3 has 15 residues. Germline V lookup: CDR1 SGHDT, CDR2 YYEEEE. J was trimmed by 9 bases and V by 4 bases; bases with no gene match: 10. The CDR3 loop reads CASSPMGQGIGEQFF. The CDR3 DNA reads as TGTGCCAGCAGCCCCATGGGACAGGGGATCGGTGAGCAGTTCTTC. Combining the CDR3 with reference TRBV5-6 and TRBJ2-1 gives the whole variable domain DAGVTQSPTHLIKTRGQQVTLRCSPKSGHDTVSWYQQALGQGPQFIFQYYEEEERQRGNFPDRFSGHQFPNYSSELNVNALLLGDSALYLCASSPMGQGIGEQFFGPGTRLTVL.

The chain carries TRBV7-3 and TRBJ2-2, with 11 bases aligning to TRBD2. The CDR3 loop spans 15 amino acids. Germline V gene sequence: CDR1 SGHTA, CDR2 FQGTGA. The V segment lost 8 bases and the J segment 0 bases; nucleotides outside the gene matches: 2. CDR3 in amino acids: CASSTSGANTGELFF. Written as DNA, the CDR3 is TGTGCCAGCTCGACTAGCGGGGCGAACACCGGGGAGCTGTTTTTT. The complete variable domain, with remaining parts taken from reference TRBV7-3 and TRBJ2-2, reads GAGVSQTPSNKVTEKGKYVELRCDPISGHTALYWYRQSLGQGPEFLIYFQGTGAADDSGLPNDRFFAVRPEGSVSTLKIQRTERGDSAVYLCASSTSGANTGELFFGEGSRLTVL.

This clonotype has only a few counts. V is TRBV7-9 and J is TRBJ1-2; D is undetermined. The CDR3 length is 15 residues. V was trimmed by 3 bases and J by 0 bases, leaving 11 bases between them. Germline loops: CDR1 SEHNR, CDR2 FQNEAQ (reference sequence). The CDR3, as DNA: TGTGCCAGCAGCTTTCCCGTGATATCTAACTATGGCTACACCTTC. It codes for CASSFPVISNYGYTF.

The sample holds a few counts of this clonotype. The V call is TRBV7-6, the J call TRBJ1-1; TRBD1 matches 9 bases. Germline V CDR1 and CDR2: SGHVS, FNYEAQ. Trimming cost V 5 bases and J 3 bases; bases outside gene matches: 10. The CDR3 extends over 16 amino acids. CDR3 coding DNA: TGTGCCAGCAGCGTGGGAGGGACAGGGTGGGACACTGAAGCTTTCTTT. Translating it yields CASSVGGTGWDTEAFF.

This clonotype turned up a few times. CDR3 coding DNA: TGTGCCAGCAGCCCAGTTGGGAAACCCCTCCACTTT. Protein sequence: CASSPVGKPLHF. V is TRBV7-6 and J is TRBJ1-6; D is unresolved. The CDR3 contains 12 residues. In germline, CDR1 is SGHVS, CDR2 FNYEAQ. V was cut by 5 bases and J by 12 bases, with 11 bases left in between.

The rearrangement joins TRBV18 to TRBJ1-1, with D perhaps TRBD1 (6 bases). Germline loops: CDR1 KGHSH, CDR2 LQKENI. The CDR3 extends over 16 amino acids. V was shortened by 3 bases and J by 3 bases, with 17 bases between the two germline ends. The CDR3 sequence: CASSPEGGEGYTEAFF. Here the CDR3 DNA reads TGTGCCAGCTCACCGGAGGGGGGCGAAGGGTACACTGAAGCTTTCTTT.

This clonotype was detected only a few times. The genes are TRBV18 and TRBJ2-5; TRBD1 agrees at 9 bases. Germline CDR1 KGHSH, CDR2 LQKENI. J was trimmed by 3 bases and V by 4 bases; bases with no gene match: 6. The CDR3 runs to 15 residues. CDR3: CASSLRDRVEETQYF. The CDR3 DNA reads TGTGCCAGCTCACTCCGGGACAGGGTCGAAGAGACCCAGTACTTC.

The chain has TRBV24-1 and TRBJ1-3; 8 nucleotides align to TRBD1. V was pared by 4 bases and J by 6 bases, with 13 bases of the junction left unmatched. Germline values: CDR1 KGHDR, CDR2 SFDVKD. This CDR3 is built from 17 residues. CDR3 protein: CATSDHRGYTGENTIYF. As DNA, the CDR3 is TGTGCCACCAGTGACCACAGGGGGTACACTGGCGAAAACACCATATATTTT.

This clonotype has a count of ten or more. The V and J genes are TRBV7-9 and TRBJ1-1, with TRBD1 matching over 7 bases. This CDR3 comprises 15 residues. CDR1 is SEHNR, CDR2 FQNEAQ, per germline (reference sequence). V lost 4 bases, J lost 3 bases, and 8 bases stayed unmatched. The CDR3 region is CASSSFATGDTEAFF. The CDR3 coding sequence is TGTGCCAGCAGCTCATTTGCTACAGGGGACACTGAAGCTTTCTTT.

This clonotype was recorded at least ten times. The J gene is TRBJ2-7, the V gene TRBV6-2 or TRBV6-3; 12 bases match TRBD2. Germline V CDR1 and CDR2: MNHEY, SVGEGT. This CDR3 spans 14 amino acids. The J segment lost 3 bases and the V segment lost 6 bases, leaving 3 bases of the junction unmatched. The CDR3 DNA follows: TGTGCCAGCAGAGAACTAGCGGGGGGCTACGAGCAGTACTTC. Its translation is CASRELAGGYEQYF.

The CDR3 here is CSARAAGGSTDTQYF. The DNA for the CDR3 is TGCAGTGCTAGAGCAGCGGGGGGTAGCACAGATACGCAGTATTTT. This chain uses TRBV20-1 with TRBJ2-3; 9 bases map to TRBD2. J was trimmed by 0 bases and V by 1 base; bases with no gene match: 2. Germline loops: CDR1 DFQATT, CDR2 SNEGSKA (reference sequence). The CDR3 totals 15 residues.

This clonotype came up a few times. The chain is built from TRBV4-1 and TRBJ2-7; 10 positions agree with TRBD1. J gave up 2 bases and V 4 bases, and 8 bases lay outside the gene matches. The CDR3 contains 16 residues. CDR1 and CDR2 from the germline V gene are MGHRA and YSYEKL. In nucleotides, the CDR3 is TGCGCCAGCAGCCCGATCGGGACAGGGGCGGCCTACGAGCAGTACTTC. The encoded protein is CASSPIGTGAAYEQYF.

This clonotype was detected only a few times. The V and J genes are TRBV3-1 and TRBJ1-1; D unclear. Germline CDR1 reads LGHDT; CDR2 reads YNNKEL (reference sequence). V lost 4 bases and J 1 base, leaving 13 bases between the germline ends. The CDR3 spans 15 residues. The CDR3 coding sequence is TGTGCCAGCAGCCTCAACATAGCCCCGAACACTGAAGCTTTCTTT. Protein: CASSLNIAPNTEAFF.

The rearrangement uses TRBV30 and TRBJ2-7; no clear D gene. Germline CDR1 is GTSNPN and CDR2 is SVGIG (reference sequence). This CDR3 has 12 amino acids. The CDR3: CAYNRLSYEQYF. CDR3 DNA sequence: TGTGCTTACAACAGACTCTCCTACGAGCAGTACTTC.

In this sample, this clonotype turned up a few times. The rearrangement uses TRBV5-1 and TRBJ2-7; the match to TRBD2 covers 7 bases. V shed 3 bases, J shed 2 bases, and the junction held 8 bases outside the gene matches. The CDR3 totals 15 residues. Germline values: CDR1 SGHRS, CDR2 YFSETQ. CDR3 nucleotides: TGCGCCAGCAGCTGGCAGCCGGGGGGAGCCTACGAGCAGTACTTC. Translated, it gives CASSWQPGGAYEQYF.